Reported below is one T cell receptor (beta chain). Study processing details: From reference gene primer amplification, estimates of nucleated cell counts were derived. The protocol was immunoSEQ multiplex PCR, while the TCRdb copy is restricted to in-frame clones and leaves out a portion. V and J calls and clone size follow that table, whereas D and trimming were derived from the DNA. Of 100,000 to 110,000 clones in the sample, more than 65% were seen once. The sample originates from a study of blood T cell repertoires in COVID-19. Study-level background: Acute-phase and convalescent COVID-19 samples originated in the United States, Italy and Spain. In each case, the material was cDNA or gDNA derived from T cells, B-cell-depleted T cells, or PBMCs.

The CDR3 runs to 13 residues. The germline V gene encodes CDR1 MNHEY and CDR2 SVGAGI. V was clipped by 4 bases and J by 4 bases, with 10 bases between them. This chain connects TRBV6-5 to TRBJ1-2; D call uncertain. The origin of this receptor is a woman in her seventies with acute or convalescent COVID-19. Sequencing used peripheral blood. In DNA, the CDR3 is TGTGCCAGCAGTTTCCAGGTCTCCTATGGCTACACCTTC. Encoded protein: CASSFQVSYGYTF.